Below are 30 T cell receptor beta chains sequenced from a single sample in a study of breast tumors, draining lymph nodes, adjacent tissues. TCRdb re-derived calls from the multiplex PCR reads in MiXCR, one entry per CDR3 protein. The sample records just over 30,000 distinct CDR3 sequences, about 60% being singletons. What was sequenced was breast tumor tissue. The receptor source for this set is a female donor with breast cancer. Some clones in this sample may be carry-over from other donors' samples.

CDR3 nucleotides: TGCAGTGCGAGCCGACTAGTTGAGACCGGGGAGCTGTTTTTT. This gives the protein CSASRLVETGELFF. The V call is TRBV20-1, the J call TRBJ2-2, with D tentatively TRBD2 (6 bases). This CDR3 has 14 amino acids. V lost 6 bases and J lost 5, with 16 bases in between. Germline V gene data show CDR1 as DFQATT and CDR2 as SNEGSKA (reference sequence).

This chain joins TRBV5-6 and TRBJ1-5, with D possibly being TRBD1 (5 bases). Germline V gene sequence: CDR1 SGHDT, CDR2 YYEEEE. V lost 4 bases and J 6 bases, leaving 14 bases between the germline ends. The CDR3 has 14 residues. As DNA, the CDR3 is TGTGCCAGCAGCCAAGGGCGCGGGGGTCAGCCCCAGCATTTT. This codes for CASSQGRGGQPQHF.

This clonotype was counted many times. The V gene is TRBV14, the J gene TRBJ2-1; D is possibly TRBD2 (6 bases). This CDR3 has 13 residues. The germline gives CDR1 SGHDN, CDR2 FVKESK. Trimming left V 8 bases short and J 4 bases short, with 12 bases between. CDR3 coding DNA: TGTGCCAGCTGCAGAGGGAGGTACAATGAGCAGTTCTTC. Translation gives CASCRGRYNEQFF.

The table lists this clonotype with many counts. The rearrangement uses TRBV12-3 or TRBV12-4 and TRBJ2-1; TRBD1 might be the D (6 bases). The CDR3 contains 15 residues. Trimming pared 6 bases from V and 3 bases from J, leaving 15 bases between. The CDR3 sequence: CASRPTGHIYNEQFF. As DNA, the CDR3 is TGTGCCAGCAGACCTACAGGGCACATCTACAATGAGCAGTTCTTC.

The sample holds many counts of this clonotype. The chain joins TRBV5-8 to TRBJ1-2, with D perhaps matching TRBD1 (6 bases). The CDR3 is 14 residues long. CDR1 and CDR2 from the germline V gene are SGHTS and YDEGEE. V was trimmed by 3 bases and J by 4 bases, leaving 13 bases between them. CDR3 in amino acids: CASSWGQSGYGYTF. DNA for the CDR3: TGTGCCAGCAGCTGGGGACAATCAGGCTATGGCTACACCTTC.

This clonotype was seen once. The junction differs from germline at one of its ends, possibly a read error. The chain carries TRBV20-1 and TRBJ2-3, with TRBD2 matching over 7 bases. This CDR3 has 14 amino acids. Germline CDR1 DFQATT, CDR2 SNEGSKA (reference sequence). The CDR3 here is CSAQLAGVTATQYF. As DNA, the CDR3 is TGCAGTGCGCAACTGGCGGGGGTGACAGCTACGCAGTATTTT.

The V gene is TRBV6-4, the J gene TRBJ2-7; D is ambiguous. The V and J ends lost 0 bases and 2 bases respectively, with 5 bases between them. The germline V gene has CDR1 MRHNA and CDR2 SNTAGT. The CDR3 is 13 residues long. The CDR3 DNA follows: TGTGCCAGCAGTGACTCCTGTACCTACGAGCAGTACTTC. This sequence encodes CASSDSCTYEQYF.

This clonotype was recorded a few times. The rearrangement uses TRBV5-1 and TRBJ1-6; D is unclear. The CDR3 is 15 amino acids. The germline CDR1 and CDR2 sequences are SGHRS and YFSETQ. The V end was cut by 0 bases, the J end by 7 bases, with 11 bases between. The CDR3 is CASSLEFRQNSPLHF. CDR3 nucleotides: TGCGCCAGCAGCTTGGAGTTTAGGCAGAATTCACCCCTCCACTTT.

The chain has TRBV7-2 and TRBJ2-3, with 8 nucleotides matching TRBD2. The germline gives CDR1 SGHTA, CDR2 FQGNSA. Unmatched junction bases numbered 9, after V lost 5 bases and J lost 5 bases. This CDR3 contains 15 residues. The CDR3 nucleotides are TGTGCCAGCAGCCCCCGACTAGCGAGGGGAGATACGCAGTATTTT. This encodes CASSPRLARGDTQYF.

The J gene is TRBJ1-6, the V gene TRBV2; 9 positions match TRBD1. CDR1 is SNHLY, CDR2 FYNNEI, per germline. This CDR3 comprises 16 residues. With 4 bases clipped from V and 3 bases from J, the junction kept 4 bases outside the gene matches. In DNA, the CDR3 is TGTGCCAGCAGTGCTACAGGGGGCGTCTATAATTCACCCCTCCACTTT. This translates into CASSATGGVYNSPLHF.

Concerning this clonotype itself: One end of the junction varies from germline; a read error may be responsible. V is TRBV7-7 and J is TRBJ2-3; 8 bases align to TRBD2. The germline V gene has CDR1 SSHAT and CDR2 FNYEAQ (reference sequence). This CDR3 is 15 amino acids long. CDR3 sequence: CASSPTGGGADTQYF. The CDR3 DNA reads TGTGCTAGCAGCCCGACGGGGGGGGGTGCAGATACGCAGTATTTT. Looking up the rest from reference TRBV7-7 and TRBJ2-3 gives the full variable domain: GAGVSQSPRYKVTKRGQDVTLRCDPISSHATLYWYQQALGQGPEFLTYFNYEAQPDKSGLPSDRFSAERPEGSISTLTIQRTEQRDSAMYRCASSPTGGGADTQYFGPGTRLTVL.

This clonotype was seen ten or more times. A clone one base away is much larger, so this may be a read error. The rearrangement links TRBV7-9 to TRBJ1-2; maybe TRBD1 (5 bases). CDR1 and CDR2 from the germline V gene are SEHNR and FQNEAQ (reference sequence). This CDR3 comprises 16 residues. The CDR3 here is CASSLGGKFGMNGHTF. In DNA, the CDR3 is TGTGCCAGCAGCTTAGGGGGGAAGTTCGGAATGAATGGCCACACCTTC.

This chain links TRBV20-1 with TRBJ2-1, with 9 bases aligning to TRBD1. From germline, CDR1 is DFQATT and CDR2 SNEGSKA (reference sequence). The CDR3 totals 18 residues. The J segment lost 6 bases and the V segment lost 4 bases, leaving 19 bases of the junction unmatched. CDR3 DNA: TGCAGTGCTACCCCGATCTCCTATACAGGGGGCGTCTTCAATGAGCAGTTCTTC. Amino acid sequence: CSATPISYTGGVFNEQFF.

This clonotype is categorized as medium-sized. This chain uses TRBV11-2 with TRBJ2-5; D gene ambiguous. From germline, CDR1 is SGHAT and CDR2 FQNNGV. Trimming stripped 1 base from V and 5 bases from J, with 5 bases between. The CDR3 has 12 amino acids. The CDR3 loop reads CASSLGVETQYF. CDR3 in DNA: TGTGCCAGCAGCTTAGGAGTTGAGACCCAGTACTTC.

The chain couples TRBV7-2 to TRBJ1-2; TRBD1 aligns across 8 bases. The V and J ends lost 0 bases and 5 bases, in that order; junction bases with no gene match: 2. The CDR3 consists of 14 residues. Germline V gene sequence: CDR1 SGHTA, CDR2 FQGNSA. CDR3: CASSLADRAYGYTF. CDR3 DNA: TGTGCCAGCAGCTTAGCGGACAGGGCTTATGGCTACACCTTC. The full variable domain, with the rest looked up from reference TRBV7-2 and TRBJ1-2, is GAGVSQSPSNKVTEKGKDVELRCDPISGHTALYWYRQSLGQGLEFLIYFQGNSAPDKSGLPSDRFSAERTGGSVSTLTIQRTQQEDSAVYLCASSLADRAYGYTFGSGTRLTVV.

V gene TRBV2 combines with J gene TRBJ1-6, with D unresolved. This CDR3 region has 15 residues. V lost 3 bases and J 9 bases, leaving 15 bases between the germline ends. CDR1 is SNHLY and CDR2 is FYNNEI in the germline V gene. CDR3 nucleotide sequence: TGTGCCAGCAGTGACGAGCACGTATCGGTTTCACCCCTCCACTTT. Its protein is CASSDEHVSVSPLHF.

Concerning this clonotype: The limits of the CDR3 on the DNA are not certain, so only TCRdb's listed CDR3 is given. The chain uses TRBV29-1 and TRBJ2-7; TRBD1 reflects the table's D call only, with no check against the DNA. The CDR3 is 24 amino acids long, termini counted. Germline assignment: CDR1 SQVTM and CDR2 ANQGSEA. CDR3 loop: CSVEGSSIYLCSVEGQGVAGEQYF.

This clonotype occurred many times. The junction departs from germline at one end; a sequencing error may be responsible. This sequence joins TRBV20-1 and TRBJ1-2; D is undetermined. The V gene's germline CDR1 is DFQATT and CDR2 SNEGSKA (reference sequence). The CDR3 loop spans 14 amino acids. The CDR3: CSAREEGLKYGYTF. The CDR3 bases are TGCAGTGCTCGAGAGGAAGGGTTGAAGTATGGCTACACCTTC.

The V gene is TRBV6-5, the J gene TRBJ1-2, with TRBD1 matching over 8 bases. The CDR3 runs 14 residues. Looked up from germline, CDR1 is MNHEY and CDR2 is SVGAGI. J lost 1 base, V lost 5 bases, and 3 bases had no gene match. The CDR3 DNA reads TGTGCCAGCAGTCGGACAGGGTTTAACTATGGCTACACCTTC. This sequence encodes CASSRTGFNYGYTF.

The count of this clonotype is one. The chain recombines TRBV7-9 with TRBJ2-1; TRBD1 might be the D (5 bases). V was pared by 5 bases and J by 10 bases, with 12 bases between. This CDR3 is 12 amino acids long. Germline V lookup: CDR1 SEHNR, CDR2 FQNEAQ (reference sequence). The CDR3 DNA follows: TGTGCCAGCAGCCAAGAGAGACAGGAGCAGTTCTTC. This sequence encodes CASSQERQEQFF.

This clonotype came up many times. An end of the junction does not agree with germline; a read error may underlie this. The CDR3, as DNA: TGTGCCAGCAGTCACTCGGTCAAGGCGGGACACCTCCAAGAGACCCAGTACTTC. Translating it yields CASSHSVKAGHLQETQYF. The V and J genes are TRBV6-6 and TRBJ2-5, with D perhaps given as TRBD1 or TRBD2 (6 bases each). In germline, CDR1 is MNHNY, CDR2 SVGAGI (reference sequence). CDR3 length: 18 amino acids.

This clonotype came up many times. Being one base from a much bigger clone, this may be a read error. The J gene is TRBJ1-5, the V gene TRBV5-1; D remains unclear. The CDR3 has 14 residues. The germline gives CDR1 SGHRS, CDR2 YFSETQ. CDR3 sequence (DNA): TGCGCCAGCAGCTTGGCGCCCGGGGATCACCCCCAGCATTTT. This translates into CASSLAPGDHPQHF.

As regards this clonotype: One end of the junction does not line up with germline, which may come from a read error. The CDR3 nucleotides read TGCGCCAGTAGTCAAGCGGTGGACAATGAGCAGTTCTTC. Translation: CASSQAVDNEQFF. The chain carries TRBV5-4 and TRBJ2-1, with D perhaps TRBD2 (5 bases). The CDR3 covers 13 residues. Germline CDR1 and CDR2: SGHNT and YYREEE (reference sequence).

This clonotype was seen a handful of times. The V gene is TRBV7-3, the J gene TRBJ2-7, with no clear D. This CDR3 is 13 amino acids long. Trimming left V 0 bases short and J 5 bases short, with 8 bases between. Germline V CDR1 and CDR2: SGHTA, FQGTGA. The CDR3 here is CASSLTHYNEQYF. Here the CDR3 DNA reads TGTGCCAGCAGCTTAACGCACTACAACGAGCAGTACTTC.

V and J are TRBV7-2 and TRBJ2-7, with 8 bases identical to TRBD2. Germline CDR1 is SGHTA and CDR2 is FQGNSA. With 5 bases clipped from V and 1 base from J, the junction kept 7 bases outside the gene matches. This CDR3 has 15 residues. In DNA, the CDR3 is TGTGCCAGCAGCAAAGAGGCGGGAGGTTCCTACGAGCAGTACTTC. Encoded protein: CASSKEAGGSYEQYF. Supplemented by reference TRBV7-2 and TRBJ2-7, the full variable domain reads GAGVSQSPSNKVTEKGKDVELRCDPISGHTALYWYRQSLGQGLEFLIYFQGNSAPDKSGLPSDRFSAERTGGSVSTLTIQRTQQEDSAVYLCASSKEAGGSYEQYFGPGTRLTVT.

The CDR3 is CASSETEKLFF. The CDR3 DNA reads as TGTGCCAGCAGTGAAACCGAAAAACTGTTTTTT. The chain couples TRBV2 to TRBJ1-4; unclear D gene. The CDR3 totals 11 residues. Germline CDR1 SNHLY, CDR2 FYNNEI. V lost 2 bases and J 8 bases, leaving 3 bases between the germline ends.

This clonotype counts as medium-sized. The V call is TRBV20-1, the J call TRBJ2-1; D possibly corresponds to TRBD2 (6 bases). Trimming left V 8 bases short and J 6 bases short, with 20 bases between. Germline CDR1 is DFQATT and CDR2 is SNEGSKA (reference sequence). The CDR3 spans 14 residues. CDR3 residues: CSMPWLASTNEQFF. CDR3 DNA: TGCAGTATGCCTTGGCTAGCGAGTACCAATGAGCAGTTCTTC.

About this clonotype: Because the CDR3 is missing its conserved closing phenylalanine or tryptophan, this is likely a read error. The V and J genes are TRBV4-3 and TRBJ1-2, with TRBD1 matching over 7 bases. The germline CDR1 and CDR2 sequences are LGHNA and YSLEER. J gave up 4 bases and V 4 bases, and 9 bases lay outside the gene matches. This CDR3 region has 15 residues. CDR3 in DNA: TGCGCCAGCAGCCCGAGCCGAGGGGGCTCCTATGGCTACACCTCC. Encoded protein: CASSPSRGGSYGYTS.

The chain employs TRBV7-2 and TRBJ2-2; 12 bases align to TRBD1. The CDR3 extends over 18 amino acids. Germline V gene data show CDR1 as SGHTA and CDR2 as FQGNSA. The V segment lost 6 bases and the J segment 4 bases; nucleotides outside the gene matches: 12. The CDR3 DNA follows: TGTGCCAGCAGACGAATCACCGGGACAGGGGGCAGCACCGGGGAGCTGTTTTTT. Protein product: CASRRITGTGGSTGELFF. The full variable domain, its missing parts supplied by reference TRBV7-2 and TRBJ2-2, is GAGVSQSPSNKVTEKGKDVELRCDPISGHTALYWYRQSLGQGLEFLIYFQGNSAPDKSGLPSDRFSAERTGGSVSTLTIQRTQQEDSAVYLCASRRITGTGGSTGELFFGEGSRLTVL.

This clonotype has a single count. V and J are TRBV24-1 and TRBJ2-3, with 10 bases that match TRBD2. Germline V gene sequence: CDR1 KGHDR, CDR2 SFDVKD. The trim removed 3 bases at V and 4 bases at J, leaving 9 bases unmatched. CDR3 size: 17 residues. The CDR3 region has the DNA TGTGCCACCAGTGATGGTACGGGACTAGCGCGATCAGATACGCAGTATTTT. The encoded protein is CATSDGTGLARSDTQYF.